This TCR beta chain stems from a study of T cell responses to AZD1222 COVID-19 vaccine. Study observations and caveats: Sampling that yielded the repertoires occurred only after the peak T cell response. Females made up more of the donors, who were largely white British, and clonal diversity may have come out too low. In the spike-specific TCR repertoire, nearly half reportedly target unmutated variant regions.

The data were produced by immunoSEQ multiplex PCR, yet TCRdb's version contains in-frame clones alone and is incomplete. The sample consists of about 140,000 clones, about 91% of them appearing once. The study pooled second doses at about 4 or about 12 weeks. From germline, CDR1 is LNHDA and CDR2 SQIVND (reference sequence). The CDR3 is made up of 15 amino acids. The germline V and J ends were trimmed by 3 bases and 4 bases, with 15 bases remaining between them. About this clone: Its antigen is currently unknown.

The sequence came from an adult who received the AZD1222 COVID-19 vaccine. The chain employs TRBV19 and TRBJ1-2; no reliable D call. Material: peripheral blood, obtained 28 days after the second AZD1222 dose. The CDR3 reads CASSIRNVDPYGYTF. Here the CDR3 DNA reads TGTGCCAGTAGTATCCGGAATGTAGACCCCTATGGCTACACCTTC.